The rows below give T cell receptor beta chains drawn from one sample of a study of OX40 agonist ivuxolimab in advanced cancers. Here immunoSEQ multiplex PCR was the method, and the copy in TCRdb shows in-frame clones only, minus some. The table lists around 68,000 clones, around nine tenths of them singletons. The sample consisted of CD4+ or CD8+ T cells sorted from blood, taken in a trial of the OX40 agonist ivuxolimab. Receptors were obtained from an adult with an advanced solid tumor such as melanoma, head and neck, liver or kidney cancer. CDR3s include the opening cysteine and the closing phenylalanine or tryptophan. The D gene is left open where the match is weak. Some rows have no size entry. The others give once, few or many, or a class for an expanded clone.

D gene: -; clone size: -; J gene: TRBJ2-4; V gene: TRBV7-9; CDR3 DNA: TGTGCCAGCAGCCCCCGGGGACTAGCCAAAAACATTCAGTACTTC; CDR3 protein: CASSPRGLAKNIQYF
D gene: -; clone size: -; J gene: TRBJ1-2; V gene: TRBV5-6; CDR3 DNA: TGTGCCAGCAGCTTGGGAGTTAAAGGCTATGGCTACACCTTC; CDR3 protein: CASSLGVKGYGYTF
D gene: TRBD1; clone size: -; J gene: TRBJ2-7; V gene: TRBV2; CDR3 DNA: TGTGCCAGCAGTGCGACAGGGGTTCAGTACTTC; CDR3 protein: CASSATGVQYF
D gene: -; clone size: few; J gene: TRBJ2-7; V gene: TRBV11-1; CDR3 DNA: TGTGCCAGCAGCCCCGGACAGAGAGTAGGCGAGCAGTACTTC; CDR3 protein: CASSPGQRVGEQYF
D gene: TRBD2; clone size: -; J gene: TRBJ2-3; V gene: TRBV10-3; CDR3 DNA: TGTGCCATCAGTTCTCTCTCGACTAGCGGGGGGGCAGATACGCAGTATTTT; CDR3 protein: CAISSLSTSGGADTQYF
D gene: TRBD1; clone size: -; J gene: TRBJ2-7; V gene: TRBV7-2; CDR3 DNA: TGTGCCAGCAGCGAGCGAGGGACAGAGACCTACGAGCAGTACTTC; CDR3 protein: CASSERGTETYEQYF
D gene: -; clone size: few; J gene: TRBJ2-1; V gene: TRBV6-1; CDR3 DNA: TGTGCCAGCAGTGCCCAGTGGGGTGAGCAGTTCTTC; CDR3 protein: CASSAQWGEQFF
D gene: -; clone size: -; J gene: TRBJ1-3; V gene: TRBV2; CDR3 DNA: TGTGCCAGCAGTGAAGCGAGGGTCACCATATATTTT; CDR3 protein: CASSEARVTIYF
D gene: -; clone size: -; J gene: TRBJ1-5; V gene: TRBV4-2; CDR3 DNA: TGTGCCAGCAGCCAAGACAGGTCTGATCAGCCCCAGCATTTT; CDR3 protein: CASSQDRSDQPQHF
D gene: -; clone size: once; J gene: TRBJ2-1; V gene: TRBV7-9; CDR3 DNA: TGTGCCAGCAGCTTAGGAACGGGGACTCATGTCTTC; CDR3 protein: CASSLGTGTHVF
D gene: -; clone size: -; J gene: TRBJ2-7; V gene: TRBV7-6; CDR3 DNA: TGTGCCAGCAGCAACCGGGACGGATCCTACGAGCAGTACTTC; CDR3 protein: CASSNRDGSYEQYF
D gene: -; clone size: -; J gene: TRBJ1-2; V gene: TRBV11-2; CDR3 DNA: TGTGCCAGCAGCTTTCAACAGGTTAACTATGGCTACACCTTC; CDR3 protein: CASSFQQVNYGYTF
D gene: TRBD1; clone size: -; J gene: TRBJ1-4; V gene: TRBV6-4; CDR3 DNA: TGTGCCAGCAGTGCAAAACAGGGGACTAATGAAAAACTGTTTTTT; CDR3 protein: CASSAKQGTNEKLFF
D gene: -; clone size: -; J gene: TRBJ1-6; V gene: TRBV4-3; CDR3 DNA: TGCGCCAGCAGCCAAGAGGCGGGGCTCGGGTATAATTCACCCCTCCACTTT; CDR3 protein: CASSQEAGLGYNSPLHF
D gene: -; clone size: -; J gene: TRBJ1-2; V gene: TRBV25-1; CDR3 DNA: TGTGCCAGCAGTCCTCGGACAGCCTTTAGTCACCGTGGCTACACCTTC; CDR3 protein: CASSPRTAFSHRGYTF